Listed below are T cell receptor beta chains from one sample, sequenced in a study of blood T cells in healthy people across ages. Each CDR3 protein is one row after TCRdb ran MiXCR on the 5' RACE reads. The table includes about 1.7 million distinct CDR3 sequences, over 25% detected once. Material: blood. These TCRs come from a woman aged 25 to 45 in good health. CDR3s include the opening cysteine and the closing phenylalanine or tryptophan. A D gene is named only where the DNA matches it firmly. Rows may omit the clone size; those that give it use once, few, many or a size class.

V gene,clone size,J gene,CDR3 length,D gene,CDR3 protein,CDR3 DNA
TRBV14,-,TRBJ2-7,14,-,CASSQELNSYEQYF,TGTGCCAGCAGCCAAGAGCTAAATTCCTACGAGCAGTACTTC
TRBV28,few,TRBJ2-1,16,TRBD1,CASSLPPGGANNEQFF,TGTGCCAGCAGTTTACCGCCAGGGGGCGCAAACAATGAGCAGTTCTTC
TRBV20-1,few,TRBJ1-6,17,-,CSAREAEASSYNSPLHF,TGCAGTGCTAGAGAGGCAGAAGCGAGCTCCTATAATTCACCCCTCCACTTT
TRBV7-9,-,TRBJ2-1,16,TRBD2,CASSPRLSGGHNEQFF,TGTGCCAGCAGCCCCAGACTGAGCGGGGGCCACAATGAGCAGTTCTTC
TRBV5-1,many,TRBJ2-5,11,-,CASSGKETQYF,TGCGCCAGCAGCGGGAAAGAGACCCAGTACTTC
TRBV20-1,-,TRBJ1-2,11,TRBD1,CVTGELGGYTF,TGCGTGACAGGGGAATTGGGCGGCTACACCTTC
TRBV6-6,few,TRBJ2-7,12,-,CASRTGQGEQYF,TGTGCCAGCAGGACAGGTCAGGGTGAGCAGTACTTC
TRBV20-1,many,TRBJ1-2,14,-,CSANRQRRDYGYTF,TGCAGTGCTAACAGACAAAGGCGTGACTATGGCTACACCTTC
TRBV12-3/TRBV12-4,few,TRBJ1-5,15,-,CASSPGSFSNQPQHF,TGTGCCAGCAGTCCCGGGAGTTTTAGCAATCAGCCCCAGCATTTT
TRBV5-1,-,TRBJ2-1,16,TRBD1,CASSPPPGDRGGEQFF,TGCGCCAGCAGCCCCCCCCCCGGGGACAGGGGCGGAGAGCAGTTCTTC
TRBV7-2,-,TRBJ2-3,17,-,CASSLDSGLPPPDTQYF,TGTGCCAGCAGCTTAGACTCCGGACTTCCCCCCCCAGATACGCAGTATTTT
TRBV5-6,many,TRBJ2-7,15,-,CASSLDRGLSYEQYF,TGTGCCAGCAGCTTAGATCGGGGGCTCTCCTACGAGCAGTACTTC
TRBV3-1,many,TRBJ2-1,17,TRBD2,CASSHRTSGGTYNEQFF,TGTGCCAGCAGCCACCGGACTAGCGGGGGGACATACAATGAGCAGTTCTTC
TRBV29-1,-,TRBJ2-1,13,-,CSSRRGSYNEQFF,TGCAGCTCCAGGAGGGGCTCCTACAATGAGCAGTTCTTC
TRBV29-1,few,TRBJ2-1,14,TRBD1,CSVEEGQAYNEQFF,TGCAGCGTTGAAGAGGGACAGGCCTACAATGAGCAGTTCTTC
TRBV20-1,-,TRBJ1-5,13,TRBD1,CSAGKTGNQPQHF,TGCAGTGCGGGCAAGACAGGGAATCAGCCCCAGCATTTT
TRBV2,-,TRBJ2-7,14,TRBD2,CASRESLAGYEQYF,TGTGCCAGCAGGGAAAGTCTAGCGGGCTACGAGCAGTACTTC
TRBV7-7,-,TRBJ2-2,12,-,CASSNPYGELFF,TGTGCCAGCAGTAATCCCTACGGGGAGCTGTTTTTT
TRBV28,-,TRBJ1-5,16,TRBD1,CASSLIFSTGEQPQHF,TGTGCCAGCAGTTTAATTTTCTCGACAGGGGAACAGCCCCAGCATTTT